A selection of T cell receptor beta chains follows, all from one sample in a study of T cells in Graves' hyperthyroidism and ophthalmopathy. TCRdb reprocessed the multiplex PCR reads via MiXCR and lists one record per CDR3 protein. The repertoire holds roughly 290,000 distinct CDR3 sequences, with roughly 15% as singletons. Sequencing was done on a sample of blood. The receptor source for this set is a middle-aged woman with Graves' hyperthyroidism. CDR3s leave out the opening cysteine and the closing phenylalanine or tryptophan. Each record gives: CDR3 length, V gene, CDR3 protein.

13,TRBV19,ASNTRGNSNQPQH
12,TRBV5-6,ASSSGTPNTEAF
14,TRBV9,ASSVDFSSGTGELF
11,TRBV9,ASSGGGRTEAF
12,TRBV2,ASSEKDRVTEAF
12,TRBV12-3/TRBV12-4,ASTLTGGTSEAF
11,TRBV20-1,SARTDFPGTQY
10,TRBV20-1,RPVRSYNEQF
10,TRBV18,ASSHREDEQY
18,TRBV10-3,AISESRTSGRESSYNEQF
12,TRBV7-8,ASSLAGTEETQY
15,TRBV6-5,ASSYGVARGLTGELF
14,TRBV28,ASSLLGGQGRNEQF
10,TRBV5-6,ASSLWAEKLF
14,TRBV11-2,ASSLDPSGGINEQF
12,TRBV9,ASSVIRSQGGYT
11,TRBV6-2/TRBV6-3,ASADRGRNEQF
13,TRBV5-1,ASSFGSPDIYGYT
12,TRBV20-1,SAFTSGPTYEQY
13,TRBV7-9,ASSYGLAGVGELF
12,TRBV4-1,ASSKQGSTDTQY
15,TRBV24-1,ATSDLRGKRDTGELF
10,TRBV2,ASYAGNTEAF
11,TRBV12-3/TRBV12-4,ASSGQGPQPQH
13,TRBV19,ASRPWGASNQPQH
12,TRBV5-4,ASSVDRNQETQY
11,TRBV7-3,ASSPLGGYEQF